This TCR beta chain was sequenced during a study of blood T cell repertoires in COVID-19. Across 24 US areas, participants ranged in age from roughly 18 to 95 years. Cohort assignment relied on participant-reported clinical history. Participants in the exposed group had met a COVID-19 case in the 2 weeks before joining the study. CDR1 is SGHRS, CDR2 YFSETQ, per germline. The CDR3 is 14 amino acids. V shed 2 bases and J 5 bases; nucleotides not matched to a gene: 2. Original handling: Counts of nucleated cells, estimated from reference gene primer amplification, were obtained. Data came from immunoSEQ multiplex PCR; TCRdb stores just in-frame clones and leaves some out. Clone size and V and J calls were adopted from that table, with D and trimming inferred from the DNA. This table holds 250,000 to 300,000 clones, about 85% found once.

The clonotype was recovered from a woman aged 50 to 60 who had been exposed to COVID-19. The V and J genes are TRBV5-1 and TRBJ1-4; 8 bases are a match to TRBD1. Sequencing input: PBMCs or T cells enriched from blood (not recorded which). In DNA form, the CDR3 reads TGCGCCAGCAGCTTACAGGGGGACAATGAAAAACTGTTTTTT. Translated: CASSLQGDNEKLFF.